The present T cell receptor (beta chain) was sequenced within a study of CD8 T cells in ankylosing spondylitis (dated by TCRdb to 2017 to 2019). Background on the whole study: T cell receptor beta repertoires were profiled in healthy donors and ankylosing spondylitis patients so that disease-linked TCR variants could be found. Peripheral blood samples were taken, and synovial fluid was additionally collected from ankylosing spondylitis patients. In total, the full study cohort was made up of over a hundred healthy donors and 25 ankylosing spondylitis patients. What the study reported, not specific to this receptor: Some motif variants were previously reported in synovial fluid and blood of reactive arthritis patients, suggesting common disease-initiation mechanisms. In peripheral blood, the disease-linked clones were found at relatively low frequencies and had a CD8+ phenotype. According to the report, matched synovial fluid samples from ankylosing spondylitis patients were significantly enriched for the disease-linked clones. A TCR beta motif of several highly homologous amino acid variants appeared characteristic of blood from ankylosing spondylitis patients.

Synovial fluid samples were matched to blood samples from the same ankylosing spondylitis patients. The sequencing machine was an Illumina HiSeq 2500. TCR beta libraries were prepared by quantitative 5'-RACE with molecular barcodes. Processing in the source paper ran as follows. To identify disease-linked TCR variants, a new computational method was used, one built on a probabilistic model of VDJ rearrangement. In-frame beta chains were kept once TCRdb had trimmed the public reads at Q25 with fastp and called clones with MiXCR. Each record represents a unique CDR3 protein, reported with the most common genes and DNA among its rows. The V and J calls were determined by TCRdb, not by the authors. Counted in this sample were 150,000 to 200,000 distinct CDR3 sequences; around 32% of them appeared once. 4.5% to 6% of the sample rests with the top ten. Taken from the germline V gene (reference sequence), the CDR1 and CDR2 loops are DFQATT and SNEGSKA. V is clipped by 0 bases and J by 4 bases, and the sequence between their germline boundaries is 19 bases long. Taken from cysteine to phenylalanine, the CDR3 has 17 residues. This entry keeps only the CDR3 DNA: 51 bases, framed from base 1.

As for this clonotype: Which antigen it targets is not known. Base-call qualities are not available, and no considerably larger clone is one nucleotide away.

The V and J genes are TRBV20-1 and TRBJ1-5, with no confidently assigned D gene. The sample was synovial fluid, either unsorted or a sorted T cell fraction (not recorded which). The source of this sequence is a male donor with ankylosing spondylitis. The nucleotide sequence is TGCAGTGCTAGAGATAAGTCTGAGGGCGCAGCAAATCAGCCCCAGCATTTT. It encodes CSARDKSEGAANQPQHF.